This TCR beta chain originates from a study of cytomegalovirus exposure and HLA in healthy donors. The primer mix had 60 Vbeta and 13 Jbeta primers. The repertoire was sequenced with immunoSEQ multiplex PCR; TCRdb's copy has only in-frame clones and lacks some. The repertoire has about 130,000 clones, 79% of them found once; the top ten carry roughly 6.8%. The TCR sequence derives from a man between 35 and 55 years old in good health and CMV-seropositive. Input material: PBMCs.

CDR3 DNA sequence: TGCGCCAGCAGGATGACAGGCTTGGAAGGGGAAGCTTTCTTT. Translated, it gives CASRMTGLEGEAFF. The genes are TRBV5-1 and TRBJ1-1; D possibly corresponds to TRBD1 (6 bases). The CDR3 extends over 14 amino acids. Germline CDR1 and CDR2: SGHRS and YFSETQ. Trimming shortened V by 5 bases and J by 8 bases, and 19 bases separated the two germline ends.